This TCR beta chain appears in the sequencing data of a study of response to subunit inactivated influenza vaccine. Germline V lookup: CDR1 MDHEN, CDR2 SYDVKM. The CDR3 runs 15 residues. V lost 6 bases, J lost 0 bases, and 12 bases lay in between. A few counts support this clonotype. Its antigen is not known. General study results and limits: The authors offered the suggestion that each seasonal influenza vaccination recruits few new T cells.

Via MiXCR, TCRdb re-called the RT-PCR reads, giving one row per CDR3 protein. The sample has 500,000 or so distinct CDR3 sequences, approximately 15% seen once. This sequence was found in a man aged 50-75 years who received an inactivated influenza vaccine. The sequenced sample was CD4+ T cells sorted from PBMCs, obtained 23 months after vaccination. The chain uses TRBV28 and TRBJ1-5; TRBD1 might be the D (6 bases). CDR3 bases: TGTGCCAGCAGCGACAGGTCTTATAGCAATCAGCCCCAGCATTTT. Amino acid sequence: CASSDRSYSNQPQHF.